This T cell receptor beta chain was sequenced during a study of T cells and Merkel cell carcinoma outcomes. Notes on the study in general: Repertoire plus T-cell density reportedly predicted Merkel cell carcinoma outcomes.

The data were produced by immunoSEQ multiplex PCR, yet TCRdb's version contains in-frame clones alone and is incomplete. The sample lists roughly 1,800 clones; 85% to 95% were seen once. Of note for this clone: Its matching antigen is unknown.

The CDR3 spans 14 residues. CDR1 is SGHRS and CDR2 is YFSETQ in the germline V gene. Deletions cut 4 bases from V and 0 bases from J, with 7 bases between. The sample comprised tumor tissue from Merkel cell carcinoma. This TCR was recovered from a human donor with Merkel cell carcinoma. The chain recombines TRBV5-1 with TRBJ1-4, with D hard to call. The CDR3: CASSATATNEKLFF. In DNA form, the CDR3 reads TGCGCCAGCAGCGCGACGGCAACTAATGAAAAACTGTTTTTT.